The 13 T cell receptor beta chains below all came from one sample that was sequenced in a study of blood T cell repertoires in COVID-19. Clones were sequenced by immunoSEQ multiplex PCR, and TCRdb holds only the in-frame ones, with some missing. The data contain over 130,000 clones, roughly four fifths of them singletons. Sequenced material: peripheral blood. These receptors were obtained from a woman older than 75 with acute or convalescent COVID-19.

This rearrangement joins TRBV5-1 to TRBJ2-7; 9 nucleotides align to TRBD2. Germline V gene lookup returns CDR1 SGHRS and CDR2 YFSETQ. Losses at the gene ends were 3 bases for V and 4 bases for J; bases not matched to a gene: 5. The CDR3 contains 14 residues. CDR3 loop: CASSSVAGVYEQYF. The CDR3 nucleotides read TGCGCCAGCAGCTCGGTAGCGGGAGTATACGAGCAGTACTTC.

The chain employs TRBV19 and TRBJ2-3; TRBD1 might be the D (5 bases). The CDR3 has 14 amino acids. Germline lookup yields CDR1 LNHDA and CDR2 SQIVND (reference sequence). Trimming shortened V by 5 bases and J by 4 bases, and 13 bases separated the two germline ends. CDR3 nucleotide sequence: TGTGCCAGTAGTTTCGCCCGACAGTCAGATACGCAGTATTTT. This encodes CASSFARQSDTQYF.

The CDR3 here is CATSLRSAYEQYF. For the CDR3, the DNA is TGTGCCACCAGCCTACGATCGGCCTACGAGCAGTACTTC. The J gene is TRBJ2-7, the V gene TRBV15, with D unresolved. The CDR3 contains 13 residues. The V end was cut by 5 bases, the J end by 2 bases, with 10 bases between. The germline V gene has CDR1 LNHNV and CDR2 YYDKDF (reference sequence).

The chain uses TRBV5-1 and TRBJ2-7; TRBD1 matches 9 bases. In germline, CDR1 is SGHRS, CDR2 YFSETQ. This CDR3 contains 14 residues. With V trimmed by 4 bases and J by 6 bases, 8 bases remained unmatched. The chain's CDR3 is CASSPRTGEAEQYF. DNA of the CDR3: TGCGCCAGCAGCCCTAGGACAGGGGAAGCCGAGCAGTACTTC.

This clone is a singleton in its sample. The rearrangement joins TRBV28 to TRBJ2-2; TRBD1 matches 8 bases. J was trimmed by 4 bases and V by 5 bases; bases with no gene match: 9. The germline V gene has CDR1 MDHEN and CDR2 SYDVKM. CDR3 length equals 16 residues. DNA for the CDR3: TGTGCCAGCAGTAGGAGAAGGACAGGGATCACCGGGGAGCTGTTTTTT. The encoded protein is CASSRRRTGITGELFF.

The V call is TRBV12-3 or TRBV12-4, the J call TRBJ1-4; D may be TRBD1 (6 bases). The CDR3 is 13 residues long. The V end lost 6 bases, the J end lost 11 bases, and 16 bases lay between the germline ends. DNA of the CDR3: TGTGCCAGCAGCCATGGGACATTGGGGAAACTGTTTTTT. Translated, it gives CASSHGTLGKLFF.

The gene calls are TRBV19 and TRBJ2-1; the match to TRBD2 covers 12 bases. The CDR3 is 15 residues long. Germline V lookup: CDR1 LNHDA, CDR2 SQIVND (reference sequence). The ends lost 4 bases at V and 4 bases at J; junction bases unmatched: 2. In nucleotides, the CDR3 is TGTGCCAGTAGTAGGACTAGCGGGACTTACAATGAGCAGTTCTTC. As protein: CASSRTSGTYNEQFF.

The J gene is TRBJ2-3, the V gene TRBV7-2; D ambiguous. This CDR3 contains 14 residues. Germline V lookup: CDR1 SGHTA, CDR2 FQGNSA. The ends were cut back, 3 bases at V and 4 bases at J, with 11 bases in the middle. The CDR3 loop reads CASSLGLTADTQYF. In DNA, the CDR3 is TGTGCCAGCAGCTTGGGCCTCACCGCAGATACGCAGTATTTT.

V and J are TRBV20-1 and TRBJ1-4; D is undetermined. From germline, CDR1 is DFQATT and CDR2 SNEGSKA (reference sequence). The CDR3 spans 14 residues. Trimming cost V 3 bases and J 7 bases, with 15 bases left between them. The CDR3 spells CSASNPGLSEKLFF. In DNA form, the CDR3 reads TGCAGTGCTAGTAATCCGGGTCTTTCTGAAAAACTGTTTTTT.

J is TRBJ1-5 and V is TRBV4-1; TRBD1 aligns across 10 bases. The CDR3 loop spans 17 amino acids. Per the germline V gene, CDR1 is MGHRA and CDR2 is YSYEKL. Germline trimming cut 1 base from V and 4 bases from J; bases unmatched to any gene: 7. The CDR3, as DNA: TGCGCCAGCAGCCAAGGGTCGGGACAGGGGTTAAATCAGCCCCAGCATTTT. Its protein product is CASSQGSGQGLNQPQHF.

V and J are TRBV2 and TRBJ2-3, with D possibly matching TRBD1 (5 bases). Germline V gene sequence: CDR1 SNHLY, CDR2 FYNNEI. This CDR3 has 14 residues. V was pared by 7 bases and J by 6 bases, with 17 bases between. In DNA, the CDR3 is TGTGCCAGCACCCCAAGGGGCCCCGAGGATACGCAGTATTTT. This sequence encodes CASTPRGPEDTQYF. Looking up the rest from reference TRBV2 and TRBJ2-3 gives the full variable domain: EPEVTQTPSHQVTQMGQEVILRCVPISNHLYFYWYRQILGQKVEFLVSFYNNEISEKSEIFDDQFSVERPDGSNFTLKIRSTKLEDSAMYFCASTPRGPEDTQYFGPGTRLTVL.

This chain connects TRBV28 to TRBJ1-4; D uncertain. Trimming shortened V by 7 bases and J by 6 bases, and 6 bases separated the two germline ends. CDR1 is MDHEN and CDR2 is SYDVKM in the germline V gene. CDR3 size: 11 residues. Here the CDR3 DNA reads TGTGCCAGCATCTCGGATGAAAAACTGTTTTTT. It is translated as CASISDEKLFF.

By share, this clone ranks as medium-sized. The chain combines TRBV4-1 with TRBJ1-2; no firm D call. CDR3 length: 14 amino acids. V lost 5 bases and J lost 3, with 13 bases in between. CDR1 is MGHRA, CDR2 YSYEKL, per germline. The CDR3 is CASSSPGGDYGYTF. DNA of the CDR3: TGCGCCAGCAGCTCCCCGGGAGGCGACTATGGCTACACCTTC.